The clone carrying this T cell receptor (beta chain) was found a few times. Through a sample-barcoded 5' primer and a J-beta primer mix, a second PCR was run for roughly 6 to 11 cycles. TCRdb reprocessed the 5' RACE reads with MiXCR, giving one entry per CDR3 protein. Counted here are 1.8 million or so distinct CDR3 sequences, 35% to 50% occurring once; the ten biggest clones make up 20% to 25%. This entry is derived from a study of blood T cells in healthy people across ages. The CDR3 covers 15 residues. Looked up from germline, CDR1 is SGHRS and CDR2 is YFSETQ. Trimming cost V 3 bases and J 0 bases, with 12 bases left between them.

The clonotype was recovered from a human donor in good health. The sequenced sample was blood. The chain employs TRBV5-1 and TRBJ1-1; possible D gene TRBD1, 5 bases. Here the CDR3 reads CASSWDGIMNTEAFF. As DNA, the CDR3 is TGCGCCAGCAGCTGGGACGGTATTATGAACACTGAAGCTTTCTTT.